This T cell receptor beta chain was captured by sequencing in a study of blood T cells in healthy people across ages. A sample-barcoded 5' primer and a J-beta primer mix were used in a second PCR of roughly 7 to 11 cycles. TCRdb re-derived calls from the 5' RACE reads in MiXCR, one entry per CDR3 protein. The sample holds about 800,000 distinct CDR3 sequences, about 46% seen once. V lost 1 base, J lost 8 bases, and 12 bases lay in between. Germline lookup yields CDR1 PRHDT and CDR2 FYEKMQ (reference sequence). The CDR3 length is 14 residues. This chain uses TRBV13 with TRBJ2-1, with D uncertain. The sample consisted of blood. The sequence derives from a man of 80 years or more in good health. The CDR3 sequence is CASSLVQRADEQFF. The CDR3 bases are TGTGCCAGCAGCTTAGTTCAGCGTGCGGATGAGCAGTTCTTC.